Here is one TCR beta chain with its context. What this receptor recognizes is not known. No clone much larger than this one lies a single base away; base qualities are absent. The data were taken from a study of Ad26.COV2.S vaccination and SARS-CoV-2 variants listed by TCRdb under 2021. For the wider study: Donors in the vaccine arm were drawn from COV1001, a phase I-IIa trial of Ad26.COV2.S in healthy adults that was multicentre, randomized, double-blind and placebo-controlled. Ad26.COV2.S was administered intramuscularly at 5 x 10^10 or 1 x 10^11 viral particles, either as a single shot or as two shots given 56 days apart. The specificity and breadth of SARS-CoV-2-reactive T cell receptors after Ad26.COV2.S vaccination were assessed by TCRbeta repertoire sequencing. The TCR-sequenced set comprised around 30 samples: around 20 Ad26.COV2.S vaccine recipients, 5 placebo recipients and 8 SARS-CoV-2 convalescent individuals. Participants in the trial were split at random into five groups of five each, receiving low-dose or high-dose Ad26.COV2.S once or twice, or else placebo on both occasions. Investigators remained blinded to trial group allocation during experiments and outcome assessment. What the authors observed across the whole study: Vaccine and placebo recipients had similar non-spike TCR breadth, a finding consistent with the vaccine containing only spike. After vaccination, spike-specific CD8+ and CD4+ T cell responses were reported to show substantial breadth. Compared with placebo recipients, Ad26.COV2.S recipients showed higher spike-specific TCR breadth (P = 0.0014). According to the authors, total T cell responses may have been underestimated by the TCR breadth and depth analyses. Comparing responses between vaccine doses or regimens was not something the study was powered to do.

The CDR3 starts with the cysteine, ends with the phenylalanine, and has 17 residues. Here the CDR3 DNA is all that survives: 51 bases in frame from base 1. Via the germline V gene (reference sequence), CDR1 is MNHEY and CDR2 SMNVEV. V lost 3 bases and J lost 6 bases, and the count of bases not matched to a germline gene is 11. The immunoSEQ Assay was the method used to sequence TCRbeta CDR3 regions. After extraction, genomic DNA underwent amplification by bias-controlled multiplex PCR, followed by high-throughput sequencing. The authors' analysis ran thus. To quantify the absolute abundance of each unique TCRbeta CDR3 region, sequences were collapsed and filtered. T cell fraction was estimated by normalization of TCRbeta template counts to usable DNA, with usable DNA being measured through amplification of reference genes present in all nucleated cells. Repertoire TCRs were annotated as SARS-CoV-2-specific when V gene, CDR3 amino acid sequence and J gene were exactly matched to a known reactive TCR set. The reference SARS-CoV-2 TCR set came from MIRA and was filtered for enrichment in COVID-19-positive ImmuneCODE repertoires, removing public or cross-reactive TCRs. Drawing on the MIRA antigens, annotated TCRs were analysed further at the level of specific ORF or position within ORF. Breadth was defined as annotated unique rearrangements over total unique productive rearrangements; depth was the summed frequency of those rearrangements. Two-sided Wilcoxon rank-sum tests were applied when comparing TCR breadth between groups. What TCRdb holds here is the immuneACCESS table cut down to in-frame rearrangements. Part of the clones is not present; checked against another copy, under half of the missing clones reflect an unresolved V gene, and the others are unexplained. V, J and clone size were drawn from that table, and D and trimming were deduced from the DNA. The sample table records fewer than 900,000 clones; around 92% of these occur just once. Over 1.3% of the sample comes from the top ten.

What the treatment or condition label conveys for this sample: roughly 18 received Ad26.COV2.S at low or high dose, single or two shots; 5 received placebo; per-sample allocation not given. Repertoires of vaccine and placebo recipients were sequenced from samples collected on day 63 after the first injection. Between 29 July and 7 August 2020, Cohort 1b enrolled about 27 adults aged 18-55 years at one site in Boston, USA. Ad26.COV2.S was a replication-incompetent adenovirus type 26 vector that expressed a prefusion-stabilized SARS-CoV-2 spike protein derived from the original Wuhan strain. The material was peripheral blood, obtained in a trial of Ad26.COV2.S vaccine versus placebo. The chain links TRBV27 with TRBJ2-1; 10 middle bases align to TRBD1. The clonotype originates from a person aged 18 to 59 who received the Ad26.COV2.S COVID-19 vaccine or a placebo. In nucleotides, the sequence is TGTGCCAGCAGTTTTCGAGGGGACAGGGGTAGAGGCAATGAGCAGTTCTTC. Its protein product is CASSFRGDRGRGNEQFF.